This T cell receptor (beta chain) was identified during a study of read filtering for tumor transcriptome and immune sequencing. The study's findings and limits: Single-read clonotypes: about 81.9% of IR-seq clonotypes (around 3.4% of reads), 74.6% of RNA-seq clonotypes (approximately 43% of reads).

CDR1 is SGHTA and CDR2 is FQGNSA in the germline V gene. The CDR3 loop spans 13 amino acids. V lost 6 bases and J 4 bases, leaving 12 bases between the germline ends. The library was built from about 370 ng RNA with molecular barcoded adaptors for alpha/delta and beta/gamma chains. TCRdb reanalysed the reads using MiXCR and keeps one entry per CDR3 protein. The table lists more than 30,000 distinct CDR3 sequences, 13% to 15% of them singletons, with around 20% in the top ten. A note on this clonotype: Antigen specificity is unknown. With a much larger clone just one base away, this may be a read error.

Sequenced sample: a population of CD138-negative cells sorted from bone marrow. This receptor was obtained from a donor aged 40 or older with multiple myeloma. The genes are TRBV7-2 and TRBJ1-1; no clear D gene. CDR3 protein: CASSPRLSTEAFF. CDR3 nucleotide sequence: TGTGCCAGCAGTCCTCGGTTGAGCACTGAAGCTTTCTTT.